The clone carrying this T cell receptor (beta chain) was recorded many times. Its target is not known. The data were taken from a study of T-cell reconstitution after alpha-beta-depleted transplantation in children. Study-wide results and caveats: Newly made T cells mostly supplied T-cell counts and diversity one year after transplant. After transplant, at about two months, alpha-beta T cells were reportedly derived from several hundred expanded graft clones.

Unique molecular identifiers were built into the TCRbeta library. TCRdb reanalysed the PCR reads using MiXCR and keeps one entry per CDR3 protein. The table shows tens of thousands of distinct CDR3 sequences, with 6.3% occurring only once. The CDR3 sequence is 15 residues long. CDR1 is MDHEN and CDR2 is SYDVKM in the germline V gene. The J segment lost 0 bases and the V segment lost 5 bases, leaving 6 bases of the junction unmatched. The sample consisted of PBMCs, mostly from graft donor cells, taken 180 days after TCRalphabeta/CD19-depleted stem cell transplant. The chain combines TRBV28 with TRBJ1-1; 7 bases are shared with TRBD1. The TCR was taken from a male patient younger than 18 who had a stem cell transplant for acute myeloid leukemia, so the T cells may come from the graft donor. CDR3 region: CASSRVGQMNTEAFF. The CDR3 DNA sequence: TGTGCCAGCAGTCGAGTGGGACAGATGAACACTGAAGCTTTCTTT.